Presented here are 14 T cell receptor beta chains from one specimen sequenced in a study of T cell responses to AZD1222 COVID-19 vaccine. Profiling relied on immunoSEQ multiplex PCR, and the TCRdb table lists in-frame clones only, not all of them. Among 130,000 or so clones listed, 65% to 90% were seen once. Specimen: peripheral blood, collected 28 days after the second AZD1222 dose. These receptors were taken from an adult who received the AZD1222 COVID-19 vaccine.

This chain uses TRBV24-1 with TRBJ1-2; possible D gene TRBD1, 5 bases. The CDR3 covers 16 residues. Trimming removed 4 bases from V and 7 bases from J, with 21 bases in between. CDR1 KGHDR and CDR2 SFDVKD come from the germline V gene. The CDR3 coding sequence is TGTGCCACCAGTGACCCTGGATGGAGGGGAATGGGTGGCTACACCTTC. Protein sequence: CATSDPGWRGMGGYTF.

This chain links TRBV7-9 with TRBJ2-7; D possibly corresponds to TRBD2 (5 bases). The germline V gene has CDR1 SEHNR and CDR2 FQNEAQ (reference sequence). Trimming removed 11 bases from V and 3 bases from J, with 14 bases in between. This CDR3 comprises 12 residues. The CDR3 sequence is CAVPTRGYEQYF. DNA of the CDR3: TGTGCCGTTCCTACCCGGGGCTACGAGCAGTACTTC.

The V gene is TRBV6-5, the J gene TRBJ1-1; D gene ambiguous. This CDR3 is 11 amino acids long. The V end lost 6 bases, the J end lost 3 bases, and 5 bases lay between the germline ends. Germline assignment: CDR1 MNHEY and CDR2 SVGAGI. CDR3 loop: CASRRYTEAFF. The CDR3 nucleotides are TGTGCCAGCAGACGTTACACTGAAGCTTTCTTT.

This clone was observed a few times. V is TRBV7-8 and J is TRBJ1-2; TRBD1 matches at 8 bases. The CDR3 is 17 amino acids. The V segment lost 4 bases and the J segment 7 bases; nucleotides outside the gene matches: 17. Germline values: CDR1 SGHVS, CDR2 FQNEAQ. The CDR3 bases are TGTGCCAGCAGCTCCAGGACAGGGCCCCTCCAGGCTTCTGGCTACACCTTC. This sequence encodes CASSSRTGPLQASGYTF.

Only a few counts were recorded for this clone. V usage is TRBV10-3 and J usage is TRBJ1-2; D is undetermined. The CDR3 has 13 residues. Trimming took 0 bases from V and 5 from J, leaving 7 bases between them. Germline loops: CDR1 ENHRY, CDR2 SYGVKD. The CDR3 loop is CAISESREYGYTF. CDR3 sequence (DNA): TGTGCCATCAGTGAGTCTCGGGAATATGGCTACACCTTC.

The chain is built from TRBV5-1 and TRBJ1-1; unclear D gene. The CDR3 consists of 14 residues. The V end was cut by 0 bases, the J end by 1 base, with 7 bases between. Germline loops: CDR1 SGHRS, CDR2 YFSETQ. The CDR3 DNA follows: TGCGCCAGCAGCTTGGACACTTGGAACACTGAAGCTTTCTTT. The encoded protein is CASSLDTWNTEAFF.

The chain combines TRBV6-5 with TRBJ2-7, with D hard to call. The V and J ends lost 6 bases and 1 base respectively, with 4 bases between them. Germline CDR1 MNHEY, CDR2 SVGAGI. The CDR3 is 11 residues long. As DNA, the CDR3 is TGTGCCAGCAGGCGTTCCTACGAGCAGTACTTC. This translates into CASRRSYEQYF.

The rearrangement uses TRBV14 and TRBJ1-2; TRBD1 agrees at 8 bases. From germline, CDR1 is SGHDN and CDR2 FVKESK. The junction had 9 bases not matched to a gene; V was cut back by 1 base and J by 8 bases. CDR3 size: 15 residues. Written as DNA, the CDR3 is TGTGCCAGCAGCCAAGCAGACAGACAGGGGCTCGGCTACACCTTC. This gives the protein CASSQADRQGLGYTF.

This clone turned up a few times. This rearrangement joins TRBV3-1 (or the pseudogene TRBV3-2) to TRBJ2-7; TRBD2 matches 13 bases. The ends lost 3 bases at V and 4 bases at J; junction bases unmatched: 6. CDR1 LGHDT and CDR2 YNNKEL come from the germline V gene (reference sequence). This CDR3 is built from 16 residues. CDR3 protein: CASSHLTSGGAYEQYF. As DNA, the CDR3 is TGTGCCAGCAGCCACCTTACTAGCGGGGGGGCGTACGAGCAGTACTTC.

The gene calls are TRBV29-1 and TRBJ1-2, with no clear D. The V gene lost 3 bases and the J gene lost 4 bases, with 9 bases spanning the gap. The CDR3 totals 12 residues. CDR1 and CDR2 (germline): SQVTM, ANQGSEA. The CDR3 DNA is TGCAGCGTTGATCGGCATGGCTATGGCTACACCTTC. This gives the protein CSVDRHGYGYTF.

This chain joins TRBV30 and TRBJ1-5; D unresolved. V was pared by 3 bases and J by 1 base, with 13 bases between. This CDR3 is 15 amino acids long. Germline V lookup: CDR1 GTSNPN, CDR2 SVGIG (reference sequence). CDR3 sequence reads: CAWRGLGGSNQPQHF. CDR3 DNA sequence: TGTGCCTGGAGGGGGTTAGGAGGGAGCAATCAGCCCCAGCATTTT.

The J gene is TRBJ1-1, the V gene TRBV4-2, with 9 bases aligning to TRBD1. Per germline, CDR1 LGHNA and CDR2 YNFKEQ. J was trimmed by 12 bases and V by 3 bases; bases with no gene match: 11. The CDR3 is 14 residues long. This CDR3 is CASSQGQGIVGTFF. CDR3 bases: TGTGCCAGCAGCCAGGGACAGGGTATAGTAGGGACTTTCTTT.

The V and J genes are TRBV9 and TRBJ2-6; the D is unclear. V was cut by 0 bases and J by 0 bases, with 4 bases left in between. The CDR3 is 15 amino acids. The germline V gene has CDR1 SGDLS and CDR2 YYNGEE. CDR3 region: CASSVGYSGANVLTF. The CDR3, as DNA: TGTGCCAGCAGCGTAGGTTACTCTGGGGCCAACGTCCTGACTTTC.

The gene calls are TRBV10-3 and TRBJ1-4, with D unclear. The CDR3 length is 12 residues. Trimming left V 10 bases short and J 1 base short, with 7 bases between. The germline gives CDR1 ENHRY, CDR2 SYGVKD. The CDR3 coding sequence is TGTGCCACGGCCGTAACTAATGAAAAACTGTTTTTT. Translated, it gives CATAVTNEKLFF.